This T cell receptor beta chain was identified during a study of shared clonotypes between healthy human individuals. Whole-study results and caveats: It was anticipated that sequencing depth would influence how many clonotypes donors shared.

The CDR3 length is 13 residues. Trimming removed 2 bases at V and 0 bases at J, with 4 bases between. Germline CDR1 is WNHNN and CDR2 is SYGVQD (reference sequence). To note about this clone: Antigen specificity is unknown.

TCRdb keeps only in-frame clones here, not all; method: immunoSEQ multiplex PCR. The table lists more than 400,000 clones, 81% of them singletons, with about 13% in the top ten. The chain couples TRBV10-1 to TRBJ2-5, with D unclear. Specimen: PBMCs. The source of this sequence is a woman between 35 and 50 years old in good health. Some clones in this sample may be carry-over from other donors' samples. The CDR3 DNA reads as TGCGCCAGCAGTGAGGGGTACCAAGAGACCCAGTACTTC. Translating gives CASSEGYQETQYF.